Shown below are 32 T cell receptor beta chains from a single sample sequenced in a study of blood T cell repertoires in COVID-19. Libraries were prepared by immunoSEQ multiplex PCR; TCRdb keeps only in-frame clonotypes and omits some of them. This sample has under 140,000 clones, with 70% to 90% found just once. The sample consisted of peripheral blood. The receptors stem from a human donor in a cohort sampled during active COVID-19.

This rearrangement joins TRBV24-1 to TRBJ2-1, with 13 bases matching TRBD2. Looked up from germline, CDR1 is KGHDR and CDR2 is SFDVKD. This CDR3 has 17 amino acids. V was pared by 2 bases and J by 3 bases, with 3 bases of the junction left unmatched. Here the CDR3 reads CATSDSTSGRDYNEQFF. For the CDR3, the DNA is TGTGCCACCAGTGATTCAACTAGCGGGAGGGACTACAATGAGCAGTTCTTC.

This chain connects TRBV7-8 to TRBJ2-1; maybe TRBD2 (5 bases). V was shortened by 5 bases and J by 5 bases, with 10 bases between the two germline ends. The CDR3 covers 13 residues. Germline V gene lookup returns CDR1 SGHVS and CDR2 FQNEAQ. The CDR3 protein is CASSRNGDNEQFF. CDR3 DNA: TGTGCCAGCAGCCGAAACGGGGACAATGAGCAGTTCTTC. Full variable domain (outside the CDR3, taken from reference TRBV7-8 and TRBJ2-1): GAGVSQSPRYKVAKRGQDVALRCDPISGHVSLFWYQQALGQGPEFLTYFQNEAQLDKSGLPSDRFFAERPEGSVSTLKIQRTQQEDSAVYLCASSRNGDNEQFFGPGTRLTVL.

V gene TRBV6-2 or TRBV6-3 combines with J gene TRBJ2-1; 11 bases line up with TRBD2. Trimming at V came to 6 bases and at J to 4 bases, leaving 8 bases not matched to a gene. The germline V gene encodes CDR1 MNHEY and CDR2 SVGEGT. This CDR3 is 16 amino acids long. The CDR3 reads CASRPTGTSGYNEQFF. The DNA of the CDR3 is TGTGCCAGCAGACCTACCGGGACTAGCGGATACAATGAGCAGTTCTTC.

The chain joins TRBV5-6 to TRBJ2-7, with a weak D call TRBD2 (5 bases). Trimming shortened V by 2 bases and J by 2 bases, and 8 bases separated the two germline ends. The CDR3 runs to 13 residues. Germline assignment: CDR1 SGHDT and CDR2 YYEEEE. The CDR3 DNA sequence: TGTGCCAGCAGCTTCAGAGGGACCTACGAGCAGTACTTC. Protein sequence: CASSFRGTYEQYF.

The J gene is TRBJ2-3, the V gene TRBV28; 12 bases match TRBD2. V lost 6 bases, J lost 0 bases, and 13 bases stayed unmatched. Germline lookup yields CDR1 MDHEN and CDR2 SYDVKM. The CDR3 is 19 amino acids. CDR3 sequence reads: CASSPRLAGVPRSTDTQYF. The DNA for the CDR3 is TGTGCCAGCAGCCCGCGACTAGCGGGAGTACCCCGAAGCACAGATACGCAGTATTTT.

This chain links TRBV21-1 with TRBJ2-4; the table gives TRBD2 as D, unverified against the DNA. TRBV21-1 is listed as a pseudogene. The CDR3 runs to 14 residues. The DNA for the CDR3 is TGTGCCGGGGACGGATCCGGGAGTGAGAACATTCAGTACTTC. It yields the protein CAGDGSGSENIQYF.

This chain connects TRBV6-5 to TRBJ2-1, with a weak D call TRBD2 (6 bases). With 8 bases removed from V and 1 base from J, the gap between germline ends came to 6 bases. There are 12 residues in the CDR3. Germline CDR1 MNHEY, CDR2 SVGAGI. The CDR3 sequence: CASLASYNEQFF. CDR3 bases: TGTGCCAGCCTAGCGTCCTACAATGAGCAGTTCTTC.

The DNA for the CDR3 is TGTGCCAGTAGAGGGGACTCAGCTATAGCCAAAAACATTCAGTACTTC. Translation gives CASRGDSAIAKNIQYF. This chain links TRBV11-2 with TRBJ2-4; possible D gene TRBD2, 6 bases. Per the germline V gene, CDR1 is SGHAT and CDR2 is FQNNGV. Trimming cost V 9 bases and J 0 bases, with 18 bases left between them. This CDR3 is built from 16 residues. Based on the CDR3 plus reference TRBV11-2 and TRBJ2-4, the full variable domain is EAGVAQSPRYKIIEKRQSVAFWCNPISGHATLYWYQQILGQGPKLLIQFQNNGVVDDSQLPKDRFSAERLKGVDSTLKIQPAKLEDSAVYLCASRGDSAIAKNIQYFGAGTRLSVL.

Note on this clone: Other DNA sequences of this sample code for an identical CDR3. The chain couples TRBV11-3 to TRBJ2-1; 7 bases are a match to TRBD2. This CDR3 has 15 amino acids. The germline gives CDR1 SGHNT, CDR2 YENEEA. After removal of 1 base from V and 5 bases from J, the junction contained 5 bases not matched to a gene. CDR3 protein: CASSLGTGGHNEQFF. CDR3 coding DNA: TGTGCCAGCAGCTTAGGGACGGGAGGCCACAATGAGCAGTTCTTC.

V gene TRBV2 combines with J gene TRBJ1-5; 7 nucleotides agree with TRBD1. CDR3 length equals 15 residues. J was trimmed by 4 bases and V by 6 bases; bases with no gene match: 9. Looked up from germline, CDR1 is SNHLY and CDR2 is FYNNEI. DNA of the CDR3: TGTGCCAGCAGATTCGACAGGGAAGCGAATCAGCCCCAGCATTTT. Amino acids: CASRFDREANQPQHF.

CDR3 nucleotide sequence: TGTGCCAGCTCACCAGGAGGGCCGAGCAATCAGCCCCAGCATTTT. Residues: CASSPGGPSNQPQHF. The chain recombines TRBV18 with TRBJ1-5; no firm D call. Trimming left V 2 bases short and J 1 base short, with 9 bases between. The germline V gene has CDR1 KGHSH and CDR2 LQKENI. This CDR3 is built from 15 residues.

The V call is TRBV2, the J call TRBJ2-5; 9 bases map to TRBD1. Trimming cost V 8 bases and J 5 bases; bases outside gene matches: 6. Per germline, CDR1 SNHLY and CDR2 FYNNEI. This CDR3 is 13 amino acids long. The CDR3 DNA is TGTGCCAGCGGAGACAGGGGGTGGGAGACCCAGTACTTC. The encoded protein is CASGDRGWETQYF.

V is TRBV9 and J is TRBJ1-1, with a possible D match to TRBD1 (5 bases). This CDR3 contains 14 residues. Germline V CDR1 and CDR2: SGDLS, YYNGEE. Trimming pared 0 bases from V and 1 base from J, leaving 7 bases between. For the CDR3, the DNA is TGTGCCAGCAGCGTAGGGACAAAGAACACTGAAGCTTTCTTT. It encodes CASSVGTKNTEAFF.

The CDR3 loop reads CASSSPGQFSDEQFF. The CDR3 region has the DNA TGCGCCAGCAGCTCGCCGGGACAGTTTAGCGATGAGCAGTTCTTC. The chain employs TRBV5-1 and TRBJ2-1; 7 bases align to TRBD1. The J segment lost 8 bases and the V segment lost 3 bases, leaving 11 bases of the junction unmatched. CDR1 and CDR2 from the germline V gene are SGHRS and YFSETQ. There are 15 residues in the CDR3.

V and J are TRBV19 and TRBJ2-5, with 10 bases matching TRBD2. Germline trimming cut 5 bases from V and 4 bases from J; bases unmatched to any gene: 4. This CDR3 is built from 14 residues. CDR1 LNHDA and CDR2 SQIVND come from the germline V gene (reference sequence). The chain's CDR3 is CASSGRLAGETQYF. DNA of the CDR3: TGTGCCAGTAGTGGACGACTAGCGGGAGAGACCCAGTACTTC.

The CDR3 protein is CASSPLLADNEQFF. CDR3 bases: TGTGCCAGCAGCCCACTACTAGCGGACAATGAGCAGTTCTTC. The rearrangement joins TRBV3-1 (or the pseudogene TRBV3-2) to TRBJ2-1; 8 positions agree with TRBD2. Germline V lookup: CDR1 LGHDT, CDR2 YNNKEL (reference sequence). Losses at the gene ends were 4 bases for V and 5 bases for J; bases not matched to a gene: 4. The CDR3 loop spans 14 amino acids.

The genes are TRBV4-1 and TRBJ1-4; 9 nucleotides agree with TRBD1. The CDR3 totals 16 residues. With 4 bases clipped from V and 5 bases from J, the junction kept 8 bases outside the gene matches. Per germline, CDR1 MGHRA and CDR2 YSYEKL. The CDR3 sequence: CASSRNTGGKNEKLFF. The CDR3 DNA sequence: TGCGCCAGCAGCCGAAACACAGGGGGCAAGAATGAAAAACTGTTTTTT.

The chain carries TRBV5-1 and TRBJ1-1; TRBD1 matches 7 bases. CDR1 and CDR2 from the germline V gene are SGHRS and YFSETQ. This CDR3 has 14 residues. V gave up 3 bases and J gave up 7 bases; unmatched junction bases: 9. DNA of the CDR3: TGCGCCAGCAGCTGGGGACAGCCACCCGATGAAGCTTTCTTT. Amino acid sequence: CASSWGQPPDEAFF.

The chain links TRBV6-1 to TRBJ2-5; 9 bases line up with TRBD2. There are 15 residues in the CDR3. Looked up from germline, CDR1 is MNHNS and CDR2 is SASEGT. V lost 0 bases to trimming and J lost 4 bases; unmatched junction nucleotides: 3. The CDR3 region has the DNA TGTGCCAGCAGTGAAGCGTGGACTAGCGTAGAGACCCAGTACTTC. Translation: CASSEAWTSVETQYF.

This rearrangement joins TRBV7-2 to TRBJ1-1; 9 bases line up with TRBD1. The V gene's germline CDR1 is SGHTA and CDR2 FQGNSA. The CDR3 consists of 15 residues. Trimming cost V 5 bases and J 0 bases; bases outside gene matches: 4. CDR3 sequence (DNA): TGTGCCAGCAGCGCCGGACAGGGGATGAACACTGAAGCTTTCTTT. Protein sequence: CASSAGQGMNTEAFF.

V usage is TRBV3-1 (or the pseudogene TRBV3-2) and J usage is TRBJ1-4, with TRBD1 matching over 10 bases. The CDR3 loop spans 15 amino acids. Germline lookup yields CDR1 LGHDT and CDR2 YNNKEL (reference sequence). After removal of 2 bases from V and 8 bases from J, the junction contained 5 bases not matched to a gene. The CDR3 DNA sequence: TGTGCCAGCAGCCAACCGGGACAGGGGATCGAAAAACTGTTTTTT. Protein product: CASSQPGQGIEKLFF.

The chain's CDR3 is CASSQRQGSGYTF. The CDR3 region has the DNA TGTGCCAGCAGCCAAAGACAGGGTAGTGGCTACACCTTC. The chain employs TRBV14 and TRBJ1-2; 7 positions agree with TRBD1. There are 13 residues in the CDR3. With V trimmed by 2 bases and J by 7 bases, 4 bases remained unmatched. Germline CDR1 is SGHDN and CDR2 is FVKESK.

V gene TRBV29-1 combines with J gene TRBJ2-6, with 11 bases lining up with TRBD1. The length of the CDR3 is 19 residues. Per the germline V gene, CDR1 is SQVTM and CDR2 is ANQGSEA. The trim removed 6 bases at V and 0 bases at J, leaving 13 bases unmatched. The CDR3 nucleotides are TGCAGCGTCTACAGACCCTCCGGGACAGGGGGCTCTGGGGCCAACGTCCTGACTTTC. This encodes CSVYRPSGTGGSGANVLTF.

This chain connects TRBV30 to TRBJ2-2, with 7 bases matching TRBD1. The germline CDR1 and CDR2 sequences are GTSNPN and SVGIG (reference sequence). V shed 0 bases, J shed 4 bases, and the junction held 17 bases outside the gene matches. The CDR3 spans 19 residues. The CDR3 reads CAWSVRRIGQGVITGELFF. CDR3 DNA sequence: TGTGCCTGGAGTGTACGACGGATCGGGCAGGGGGTAATCACCGGGGAGCTGTTTTTT.

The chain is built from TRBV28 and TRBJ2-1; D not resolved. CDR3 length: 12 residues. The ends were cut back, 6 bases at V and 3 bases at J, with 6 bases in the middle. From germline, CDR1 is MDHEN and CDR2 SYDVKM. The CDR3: CASSVSYNEQFF. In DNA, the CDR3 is TGTGCCAGCAGCGTTAGCTACAATGAGCAGTTCTTC.

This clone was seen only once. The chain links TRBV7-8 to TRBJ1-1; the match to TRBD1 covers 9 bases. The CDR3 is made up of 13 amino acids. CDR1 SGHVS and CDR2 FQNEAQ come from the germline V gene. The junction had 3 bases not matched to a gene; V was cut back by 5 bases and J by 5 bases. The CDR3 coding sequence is TGTGCCAGCAGCCAAGACAGGGGGACTGAAGCTTTCTTT. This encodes CASSQDRGTEAFF.

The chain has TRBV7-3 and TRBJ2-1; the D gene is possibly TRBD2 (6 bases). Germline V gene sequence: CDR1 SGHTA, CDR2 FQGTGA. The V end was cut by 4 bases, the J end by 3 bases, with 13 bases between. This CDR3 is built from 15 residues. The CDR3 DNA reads TGTGCCAGCAGCTCCAATGGGGGGAACTACAATGAGCAGTTCTTC. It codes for CASSSNGGNYNEQFF.

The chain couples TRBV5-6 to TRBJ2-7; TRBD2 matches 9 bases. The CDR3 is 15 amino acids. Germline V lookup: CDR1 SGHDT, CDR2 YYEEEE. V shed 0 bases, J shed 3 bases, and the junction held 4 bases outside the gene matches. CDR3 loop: CASSLGLAGHYEQYF. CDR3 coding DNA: TGTGCCAGCAGCTTGGGTCTAGCGGGGCACTACGAGCAGTACTTC.

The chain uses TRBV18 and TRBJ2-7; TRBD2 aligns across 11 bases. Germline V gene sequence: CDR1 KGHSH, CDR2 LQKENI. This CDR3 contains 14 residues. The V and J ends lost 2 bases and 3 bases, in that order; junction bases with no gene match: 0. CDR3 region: CASSPGTSGYEQYF. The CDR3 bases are TGTGCCAGCTCACCAGGGACTAGCGGCTACGAGCAGTACTTC.

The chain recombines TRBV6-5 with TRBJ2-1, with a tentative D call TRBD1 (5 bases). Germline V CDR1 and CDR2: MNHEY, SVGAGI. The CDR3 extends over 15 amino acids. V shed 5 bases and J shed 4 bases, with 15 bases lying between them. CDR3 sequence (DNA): TGTGCCAGCAGTCCCTCCCCCACAGGATACAATGAGCAGTTCTTC. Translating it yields CASSPSPTGYNEQFF.

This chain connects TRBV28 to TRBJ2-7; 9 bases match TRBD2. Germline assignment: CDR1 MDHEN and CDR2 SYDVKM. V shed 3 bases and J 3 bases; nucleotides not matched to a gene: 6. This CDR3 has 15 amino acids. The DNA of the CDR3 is TGTGCCAGCAGTTTTTCTCGGACTAGCGTCTACGAGCAGTACTTC. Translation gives CASSFSRTSVYEQYF. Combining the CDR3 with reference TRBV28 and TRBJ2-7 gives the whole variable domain DVKVTQSSRYLVKRTGEKVFLECVQDMDHENMFWYRQDPGLGLRLIYFSYDVKMKEKGDIPEGYSVSREKKERFSLILESASTNQTSMYLCASSFSRTSVYEQYFGPGTRLTVT.

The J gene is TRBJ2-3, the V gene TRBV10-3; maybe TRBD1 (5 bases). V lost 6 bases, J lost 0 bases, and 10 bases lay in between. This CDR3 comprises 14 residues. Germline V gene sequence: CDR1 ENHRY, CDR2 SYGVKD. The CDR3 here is CAIRTESSTDTQYF. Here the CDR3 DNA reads TGTGCCATCAGGACAGAATCTAGCACAGATACGCAGTATTTT.